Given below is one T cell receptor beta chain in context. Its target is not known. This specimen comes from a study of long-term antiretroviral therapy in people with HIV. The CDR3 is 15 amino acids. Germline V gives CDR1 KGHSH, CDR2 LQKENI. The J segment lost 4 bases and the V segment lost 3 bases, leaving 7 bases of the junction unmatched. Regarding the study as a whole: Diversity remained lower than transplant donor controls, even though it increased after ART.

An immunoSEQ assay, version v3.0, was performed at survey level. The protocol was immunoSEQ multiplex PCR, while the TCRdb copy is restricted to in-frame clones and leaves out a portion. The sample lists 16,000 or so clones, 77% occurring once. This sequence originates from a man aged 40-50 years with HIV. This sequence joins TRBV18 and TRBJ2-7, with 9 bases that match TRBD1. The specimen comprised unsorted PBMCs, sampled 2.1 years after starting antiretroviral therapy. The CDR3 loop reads CASSPTGGAGYEQYF. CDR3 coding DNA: TGTGCCAGCTCACCTACAGGGGGCGCAGGGTACGAGCAGTACTTC.